The subject of this entry is one T cell receptor (beta chain). The data were obtained in a study of cytomegalovirus exposure and HLA in healthy donors. It was with 60 Vbeta and 13 Jbeta primers that the PCR ran. TCRdb's copy holds only in-frame clones and misses some; the assay was immunoSEQ multiplex PCR. The table shows fewer than 150,000 clones, with under 80% occurring only once. Samples came from healthy bone marrow donors. This CDR3 has 14 residues. Germline V gene sequence: CDR1 SNHLY, CDR2 FYNNEI. V shed 2 bases and J shed 7 bases, with 14 bases lying between them. The V and J genes are TRBV2 and TRBJ2-5, with D tentatively TRBD2 (6 bases). The receptor's source is a man aged 55 to 70 in good health and CMV-seropositive. Sequenced input: PBMCs. The CDR3 sequence is CASSEFAQGGTQYF. The CDR3, as DNA: TGTGCCAGCAGTGAATTTGCCCAGGGAGGGACCCAGTACTTC.